This T cell receptor (beta chain) was found in a study of OX40 agonist ivuxolimab in advanced cancers. Study results and caveats: With doses of 0.1-3.0 mg/kg, partial responders showed among the lowest clonal expansion.

This clone appeared once. Its specificity is unknown. V was shortened by 3 bases and J by 6 bases, with 18 bases between the two germline ends. In germline, CDR1 is KGHSH, CDR2 LQKENI. The length of the CDR3 is 16 residues. The assay was immunoSEQ multiplex PCR, and TCRdb's table has in-frame clones only and misses some. This sample has 70,000 to 80,000 clones, with roughly nine tenths found just once. The chain recombines TRBV18 with TRBJ1-5; D possibly corresponds to TRBD1 (5 bases). Sequenced material: CD4+ or CD8+ T cells sorted from blood, taken in a trial of the OX40 agonist ivuxolimab. The receptor was isolated from an adult with an advanced solid tumor such as melanoma, head and neck, liver or kidney cancer. The CDR3 region is CASSPREARVGQPQHF. CDR3 bases: TGTGCCAGCTCACCCAGGGAGGCCAGGGTCGGTCAGCCCCAGCATTTT.